Listed here are 10 T cell receptor beta chains from one sample, sequenced in a study of blood T cell repertoires in COVID-19 (dated by TCRdb to 2020 to 2022). Libraries came from the immunoSEQ multiplex PCR assay. In its TCRdb copy, this immuneACCESS table keeps in-frame sequences only and misses some clones. Where compared with another copy, unresolved V genes explain less than half of these, and the others have no known cause. The table for this sample lists about 190,000 clones; around 78% of them were counted only once. Under 3.5% of the sample goes to the ten largest clones. Sequencing was performed on peripheral blood. Receptor source: a woman of 80 years or more with active or convalescent COVID-19.

A few counts support this clone. The chain couples TRBV6-9 to TRBJ1-5, with D maybe TRBD1 (6 bases). Trimming took off 5 bases at V and 6 bases at J, with 20 bases between the two ends. Germline V gene data show CDR1 as MNHGY and CDR2 as SVAAGI. This CDR3 spans 16 amino acids. CDR3 coding DNA: TGTGCCAGCAGTCCGGGACATCCTCAATCGGGTCAGCCCCAGCATTTT. Residues: CASSPGHPQSGQPQHF.

V and J are TRBV12-3 or TRBV12-4 and TRBJ2-7; D call uncertain. The V and J ends lost 4 bases and 2 bases respectively, with 9 bases between them. The CDR3 runs to 13 residues. The CDR3 protein is CASSSDIAYEQYF. The CDR3 DNA follows: TGTGCCAGCAGTTCAGACATCGCCTACGAGCAGTACTTC.

The CDR3 bases are TGCGCCAGCAGCCAAGCAACAGGACAGAATGAAAAACTGTTTTTT. It encodes CASSQATGQNEKLFF. The chain recombines TRBV4-1 with TRBJ1-4; a weak D match, TRBD1 (6 bases). CDR3 length: 15 residues. Trimming took 1 base from V and 5 from J, leaving 11 bases between them. Germline CDR1 is MGHRA and CDR2 is YSYEKL.

This clone was detected only a few times. This chain connects TRBV24-1 to TRBJ2-1; D may be TRBD2 (5 bases). Germline V gene sequence: CDR1 KGHDR, CDR2 SFDVKD. The CDR3 length is 15 residues. V gave up 5 bases and J gave up 0 bases, with 10 bases separating them. The CDR3 sequence: CATSGSGGSYNEQFF. Here the CDR3 DNA reads TGTGCCACCAGTGGGAGCGGTGGCTCCTACAATGAGCAGTTCTTC.

The chain combines TRBV5-4 with TRBJ2-5, with 10 nucleotides matching TRBD2. Germline loops: CDR1 SGHNT, CDR2 YYREEE (reference sequence). The ends lost 5 bases at V and 5 bases at J; junction bases unmatched: 9. This CDR3 spans 15 amino acids. The CDR3 spells CASSPSGGRRETQYF. The CDR3 DNA sequence: TGTGCCAGCAGTCCTAGCGGGGGCCGGCGGGAGACCCAGTACTTC.

This chain connects TRBV15 to TRBJ2-1, with 9 bases matching TRBD2. This CDR3 comprises 15 residues. The ends lost 0 bases at V and 6 bases at J; junction bases unmatched: 3. Germline V gene data show CDR1 as LNHNV and CDR2 as YYDKDF (reference sequence). CDR3 protein: CATSRDRGGANEQFF. The CDR3 DNA reads TGTGCCACCAGCAGAGATCGCGGGGGGGCCAATGAGCAGTTCTTC.

J is TRBJ2-5 and V is TRBV5-5, with D tentatively TRBD2 (7 bases). Trimming took 3 bases from V and 4 from J, leaving 13 bases between them. This CDR3 is built from 14 residues. CDR1 SGHKS and CDR2 YYEKEE come from the germline V gene (reference sequence). DNA of the CDR3: TGTGCCAGCAGCTCCGGACGGGGGGCAGAGACCCAGTACTTC. This gives the protein CASSSGRGAETQYF.

The V and J genes are TRBV5-5 and TRBJ2-7, with D maybe TRBD2 (7 bases). V lost 1 base, J lost 7 bases, and 18 bases lay in between. The CDR3 runs 15 residues. Looked up from germline, CDR1 is SGHKS and CDR2 is YYEKEE (reference sequence). CDR3 loop: CASSLSAGDTGEQYF. For the CDR3, the DNA is TGTGCCAGCAGCTTGTCTGCGGGGGACACTGGGGAGCAGTACTTC.

This chain joins TRBV7-8 and TRBJ1-1; perhaps TRBD1 as D (5 bases). The V gene's germline CDR1 is SGHVS and CDR2 FQNEAQ. The CDR3 is 16 amino acids. With 4 bases removed from V and 1 base from J, the gap between germline ends came to 16 bases. The CDR3 here is CASSSTLSRGNTEAFF. CDR3 nucleotides: TGTGCCAGCAGCTCCACCCTATCTAGGGGGAACACTGAAGCTTTCTTT.

This chain links TRBV28 with TRBJ1-4; 9 bases agree with TRBD1. The V segment lost 5 bases and the J segment 6 bases; nucleotides outside the gene matches: 16. Germline CDR1 MDHEN, CDR2 SYDVKM. The CDR3 contains 18 residues. This CDR3 reads CASSPPVGTGYEDEKLFF. CDR3 coding DNA: TGTGCCAGCAGTCCACCAGTGGGGACAGGGTACGAAGATGAAAAACTGTTTTTT.